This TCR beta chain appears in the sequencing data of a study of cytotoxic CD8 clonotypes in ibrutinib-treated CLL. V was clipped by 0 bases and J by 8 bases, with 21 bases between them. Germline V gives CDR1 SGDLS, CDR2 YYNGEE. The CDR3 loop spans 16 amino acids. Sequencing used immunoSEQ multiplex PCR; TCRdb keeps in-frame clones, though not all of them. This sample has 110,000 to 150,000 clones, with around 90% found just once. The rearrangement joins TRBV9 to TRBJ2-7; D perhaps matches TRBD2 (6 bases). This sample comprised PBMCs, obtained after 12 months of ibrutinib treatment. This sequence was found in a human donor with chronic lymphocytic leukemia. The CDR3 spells CASSVGDPGGTLKQYF. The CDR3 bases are TGTGCCAGCAGCGTAGGTGATCCTGGAGGGACCTTGAAGCAGTACTTC.